This note documents a single T cell receptor (beta chain) sequence. Its target is not known. The source of the sample is a study of cytomegalovirus exposure and HLA in healthy donors. Across the study: The 120 validation repertoires and the roughly 680 first-cohort repertoires shared a platform, a later analysis reported.

Some clones are missing from TCRdb's copy, which holds only in-frame ones; the method was immunoSEQ multiplex PCR. The table records under 200,000 clones, roughly nine tenths of them present only once. Losses at the gene ends were 3 bases for V and 4 bases for J; bases not matched to a gene: 6. From germline, CDR1 is MNHEY and CDR2 SMNVEV (reference sequence). The CDR3 covers 14 residues. Findings of the study overall: Testing in vitro showed a few CMV-associated chains specific for CMV antigens. There were some public TCRs occurring in many donors, but most TCR sequences were rare. Some TCR beta chains (roughly 160 of them) were listed as cytomegalovirus-associated.

Specimen: PBMCs. The sequence derives from a young woman in good health and CMV-seronegative. The chain combines TRBV27 with TRBJ2-7; 7 nucleotides agree with TRBD2. The CDR3 DNA sequence: TGTGCCAGCAGTTTGGGGAGGGGTCGATACGAGCAGTACTTC. It encodes CASSLGRGRYEQYF.